This T cell receptor beta chain appears in the sequencing data of a study of blood T cell repertoires in COVID-19. In the study overall: Samples taken during acute and convalescent COVID-19 were collected in the United States, Italy and Spain. T cells, B-cell-depleted T cells, or PBMCs supplied cDNA or gDNA.

V was cut by 1 base and J by 11 bases, with 17 bases left in between. The CDR3 spans 14 residues. The germline V gene encodes CDR1 MNHNY and CDR2 SVGAGI (reference sequence). Original analysis: For nucleated cells, counts were estimated from reference gene primer amplification. Libraries were prepared by immunoSEQ multiplex PCR; TCRdb keeps only in-frame clonotypes and omits some of them. D and trimming were read from the DNA, whereas the V and J calls and clone size are those reported in that table. Altogether fewer than 350,000 clones are present, 81% being singletons, with the ten largest covering 2.5% to 3%.

The sequenced sample consisted of peripheral blood. This rearrangement joins TRBV6-6 to TRBJ1-2, with TRBD1 as a possible D gene (6 bases). This TCR derives from a woman aged 60 to 75 with active or convalescent COVID-19. The CDR3: CASSYLARGEEYTF. CDR3 bases: TGTGCCAGCAGTTACTTAGCCAGGGGCGAGGAGTACACCTTC.